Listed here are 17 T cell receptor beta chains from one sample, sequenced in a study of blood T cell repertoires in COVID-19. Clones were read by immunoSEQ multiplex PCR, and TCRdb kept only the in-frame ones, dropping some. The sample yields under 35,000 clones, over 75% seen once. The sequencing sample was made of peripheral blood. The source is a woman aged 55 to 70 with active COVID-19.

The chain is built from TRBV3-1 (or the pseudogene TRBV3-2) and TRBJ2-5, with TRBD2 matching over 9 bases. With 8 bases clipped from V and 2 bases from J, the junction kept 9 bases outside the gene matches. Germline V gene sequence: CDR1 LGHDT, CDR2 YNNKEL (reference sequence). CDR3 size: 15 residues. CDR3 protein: CASGSSGAPQETQYF. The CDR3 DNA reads TGTGCCAGCGGATCTAGCGGGGCACCTCAAGAGACCCAGTACTTC.

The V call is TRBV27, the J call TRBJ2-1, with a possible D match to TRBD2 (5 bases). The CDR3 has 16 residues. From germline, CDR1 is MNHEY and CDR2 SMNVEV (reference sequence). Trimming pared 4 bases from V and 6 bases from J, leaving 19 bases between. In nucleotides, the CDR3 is TGTGCCAGCAGTTCTATCGCCCACGGAGGTTCCAATGAGCAGTTCTTC. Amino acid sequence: CASSSIAHGGSNEQFF.

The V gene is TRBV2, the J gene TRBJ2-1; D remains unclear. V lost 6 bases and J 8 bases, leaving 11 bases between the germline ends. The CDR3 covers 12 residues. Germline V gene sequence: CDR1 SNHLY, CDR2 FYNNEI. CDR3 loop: CASRKVGDEQFF. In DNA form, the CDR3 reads TGTGCCAGCAGGAAGGTTGGAGATGAGCAGTTCTTC.

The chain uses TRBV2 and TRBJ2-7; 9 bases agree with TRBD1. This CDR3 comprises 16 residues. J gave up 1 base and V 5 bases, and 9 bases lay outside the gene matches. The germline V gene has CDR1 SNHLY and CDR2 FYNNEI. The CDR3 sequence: CASSRTTGGYSYEQYF. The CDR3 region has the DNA TGTGCCAGCAGTCGTACTACAGGGGGCTATTCCTACGAGCAGTACTTC. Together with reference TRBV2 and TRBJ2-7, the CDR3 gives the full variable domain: EPEVTQTPSHQVTQMGQEVILRCVPISNHLYFYWYRQILGQKVEFLVSFYNNEISEKSEIFDDQFSVERPDGSNFTLKIRSTKLEDSAMYFCASSRTTGGYSYEQYFGPGTRLTVT.

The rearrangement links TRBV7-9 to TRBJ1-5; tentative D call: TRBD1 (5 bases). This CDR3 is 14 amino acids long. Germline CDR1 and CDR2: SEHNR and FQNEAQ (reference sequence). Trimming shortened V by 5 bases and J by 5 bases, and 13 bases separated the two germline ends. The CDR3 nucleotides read TGTGCCAGCAGCCCTTTAGGGGCAGATCAGCCCCAGCATTTT. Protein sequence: CASSPLGADQPQHF.

The CDR3 reads CAISESSRSNQPQHF. The DNA of the CDR3 is TGTGCCATCAGTGAGTCGAGCCGTTCCAATCAGCCCCAGCATTTT. V usage is TRBV10-3 and J usage is TRBJ1-5; D remains unclear. The ends were cut back, 0 bases at V and 3 bases at J, with 9 bases in the middle. The CDR3 covers 15 residues. Germline-derived CDR1 and CDR2 are ENHRY and SYGVKD.

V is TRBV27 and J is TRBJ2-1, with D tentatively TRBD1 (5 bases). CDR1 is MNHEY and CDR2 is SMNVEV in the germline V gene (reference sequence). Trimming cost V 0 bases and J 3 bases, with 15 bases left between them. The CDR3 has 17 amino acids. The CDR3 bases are TGTGCCAGCAGTTTATCGTCGACAGTTTCGGGCTACAATGAGCAGTTCTTC. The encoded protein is CASSLSSTVSGYNEQFF.

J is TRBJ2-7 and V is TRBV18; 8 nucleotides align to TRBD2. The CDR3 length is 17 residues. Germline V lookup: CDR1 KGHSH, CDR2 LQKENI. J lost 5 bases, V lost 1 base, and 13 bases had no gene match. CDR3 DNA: TGTGCCAGCTCACCACAGGGGACCGGACTAGCAATACACGAGCAGTACTTC. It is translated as CASSPQGTGLAIHEQYF.

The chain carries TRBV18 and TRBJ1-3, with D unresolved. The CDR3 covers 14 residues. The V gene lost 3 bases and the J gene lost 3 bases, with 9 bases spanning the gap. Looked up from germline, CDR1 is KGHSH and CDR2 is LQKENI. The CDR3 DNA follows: TGTGCCAGCTCACCGGGAGGGTTTGGAAACACCATATATTTT. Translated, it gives CASSPGGFGNTIYF.

In DNA form, the CDR3 reads TGTGCCAGCAGAACCCCCGGGGGCGGGAGCTACGAGCAGTACTTC. Encoded protein: CASRTPGGGSYEQYF. J is TRBJ2-7 and V is TRBV28, with D tentatively TRBD2 (7 bases). The germline V gene encodes CDR1 MDHEN and CDR2 SYDVKM. Trimming removed 6 bases from V and 3 bases from J, with 18 bases in between. CDR3 length equals 15 residues. The full variable domain, with the rest looked up from reference TRBV28 and TRBJ2-7, is DVKVTQSSRYLVKRTGEKVFLECVQDMDHENMFWYRQDPGLGLRLIYFSYDVKMKEKGDIPEGYSVSREKKERFSLILESASTNQTSMYLCASRTPGGGSYEQYFGPGTRLTVT.

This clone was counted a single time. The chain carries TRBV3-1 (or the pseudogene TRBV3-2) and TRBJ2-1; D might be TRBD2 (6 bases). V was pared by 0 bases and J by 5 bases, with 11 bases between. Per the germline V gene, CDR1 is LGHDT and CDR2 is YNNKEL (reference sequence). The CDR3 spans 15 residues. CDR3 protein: CASSQDWTTHNEQFF. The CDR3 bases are TGTGCCAGCAGCCAAGACTGGACTACCCACAATGAGCAGTTCTTC.

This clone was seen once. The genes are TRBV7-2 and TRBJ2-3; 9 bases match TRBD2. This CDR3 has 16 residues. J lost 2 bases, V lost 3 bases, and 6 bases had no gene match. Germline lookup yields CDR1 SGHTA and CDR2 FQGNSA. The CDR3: CASSLRGGASTDTQYF. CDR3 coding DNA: TGTGCCAGCAGCTTGCGCGGGGGGGCATCCACAGATACGCAGTATTTT. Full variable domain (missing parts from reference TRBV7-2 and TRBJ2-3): GAGVSQSPSNKVTEKGKDVELRCDPISGHTALYWYRQSLGQGLEFLIYFQGNSAPDKSGLPSDRFSAERTGGSVSTLTIQRTQQEDSAVYLCASSLRGGASTDTQYFGPGTRLTVL.

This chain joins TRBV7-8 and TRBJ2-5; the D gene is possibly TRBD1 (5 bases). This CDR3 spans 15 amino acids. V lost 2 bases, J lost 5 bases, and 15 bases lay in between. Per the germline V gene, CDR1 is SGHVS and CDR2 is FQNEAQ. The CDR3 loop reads CASSLMARVRETQYF. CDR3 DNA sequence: TGTGCCAGCAGCTTAATGGCCAGGGTGAGGGAGACCCAGTACTTC.

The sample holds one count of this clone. In DNA, the CDR3 is TGTGCCAGCAGCTTGGTAGGACAGTTTAGCTACGAGCAGTACTTC. This gives the protein CASSLVGQFSYEQYF. The chain joins TRBV5-5 to TRBJ2-7, with D perhaps matching TRBD1 (6 bases). The CDR3 consists of 15 residues. The germline V gene has CDR1 SGHKS and CDR2 YYEKEE (reference sequence). Trimming pared 0 bases from V and 3 bases from J, leaving 13 bases between. Full variable domain (remainder filled in from reference TRBV5-5 and TRBJ2-7): DAGVTQSPTHLIKTRGQQVTLRCSPISGHKSVSWYQQVLGQGPQFIFQYYEKEERGRGNFPDRFSARQFPNYSSELNVNALLLGDSALYLCASSLVGQFSYEQYFGPGTRLTVT.

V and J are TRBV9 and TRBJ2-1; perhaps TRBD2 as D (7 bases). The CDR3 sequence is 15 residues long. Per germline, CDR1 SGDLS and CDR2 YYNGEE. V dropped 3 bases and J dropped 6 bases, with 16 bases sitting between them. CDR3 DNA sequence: TGTGCCAGCAGCGCAAGGGGGACTACCGGCAATGAGCAGTTCTTC. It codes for CASSARGTTGNEQFF.

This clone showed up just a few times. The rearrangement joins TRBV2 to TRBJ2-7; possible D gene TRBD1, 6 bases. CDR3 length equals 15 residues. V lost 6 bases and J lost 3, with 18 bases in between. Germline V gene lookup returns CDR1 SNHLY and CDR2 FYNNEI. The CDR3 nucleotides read TGTGCCAGCAGCGGGACACGCGGTCCCCACTACGAGCAGTACTTC. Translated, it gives CASSGTRGPHYEQYF.

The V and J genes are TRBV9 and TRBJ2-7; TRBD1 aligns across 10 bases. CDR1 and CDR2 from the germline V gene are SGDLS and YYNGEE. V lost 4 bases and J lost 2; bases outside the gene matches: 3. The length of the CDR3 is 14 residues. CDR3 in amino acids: CASSPGQGAYEQYF. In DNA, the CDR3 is TGTGCCAGCAGCCCTGGACAGGGGGCCTACGAGCAGTACTTC.